This T cell receptor (beta chain) was documented in a study of CD8 T cells in ankylosing spondylitis. Regarding this clonotype: Antigen specificity is unknown.

CDR1 is SGHAT and CDR2 is FQNNGV in the germline V gene. The CDR3 covers 15 residues. The V gene lost 5 bases and the J gene lost 8 bases, with 19 bases spanning the gap. General study points: The authors reported significant enrichment of disease-linked clones in matched ankylosing spondylitis synovial fluid. Ankylosing spondylitis blood appeared to carry a characteristic TCR beta motif of eight or nine highly homologous variants. Clones that were linked to disease were CD8+ and were relatively rare in peripheral blood.

Libraries of TCR beta came from quantitative 5'-RACE with molecular barcodes. TCRdb analysed the 5' RACE reads with MiXCR anew, one entry per CDR3 protein. The repertoire holds under 450,000 distinct CDR3 sequences, roughly 22% seen once, with around 13% in the top ten. The sequence derives from a male donor with ankylosing spondylitis or in good health (not recorded which). The chain recombines TRBV11-2 with TRBJ2-1, with D uncertain. Sequencing was performed on blood, either unsorted or a sorted T cell fraction (not recorded which). As DNA, the CDR3 is TGTGCCAGCAGCCCTGGCTCAGGAGAATGGGATGAGCAGTTCTTC. Amino acid sequence: CASSPGSGEWDEQFF.